Described below is a single TCR beta chain sequence and its context. As yet, its antigen is unknown. RNA in amounts of roughly 0.5 to 1 ug was reverse transcribed with random hexamers. Multiplex immunoSEQ PCR targeted 54 Vbeta and 13 Jbeta TCR beta segments. TCRdb re-called the immunoSEQ multiplex PCR reads through MiXCR, storing one row per CDR3 protein. Of approximately 200,000 distinct CDR3 sequences detected, roughly 95% appear once; the ten largest clones hold 0.093%. The data derive from a study of CD8 T cells in Susac syndrome. Overall study findings and caveats: Acknowledgment was made by the study that its TCR sequencing and HLA analysis involved a relatively small number of individuals.

J lost 7 bases, V lost 1 base, and 9 bases had no gene match. The CDR3 length is 16 residues. CDR1 is SGHTA, CDR2 FQGNSA, per germline. Sequencing of TCR beta drew on CD8+ and CD4+ T cells from blood. Included as multiple sclerosis controls were treatment-naive patients who had stable or active relapsing-remitting disease. Sequencing was done on a sample of CD4+ T cells from PBMCs. The chain couples TRBV7-2 to TRBJ2-4; 8 positions match TRBD1. This sequence originates from a human donor with multiple sclerosis. The CDR3, as DNA: TGTGCCAGCAGCTTAGTGCAGGGGGCCTTCTTCAACATTCAGTACTTC. As protein: CASSLVQGAFFNIQYF.